A single T cell receptor (beta chain) is shown here with its context. This record comes from a study of shared clonotypes between healthy human individuals. About the research overall: Donors, aged 18 to 49, were two women and a few men.

V was pared by 6 bases and J by 2 bases, with 6 bases of the junction left unmatched. This CDR3 has 15 amino acids. Looked up from germline, CDR1 is MDHEN and CDR2 is SYDVKM. Donors had no recently reported acute infections or vaccinations and were HIV-negative. Those who donated, Caucasian adults without exception, all lived in Nashville, Tennessee. Each subset's genomic DNA was shared equally among a number of immunoSEQ plates. The assay was immunoSEQ multiplex PCR, and TCRdb's table has in-frame clones only and misses some. The sample holds about 1.5 million clones, approximately 98% seen once. This chain joins TRBV28 and TRBJ1-4; 7 nucleotides match TRBD1. The sample was naive CD4+ T cells sorted from blood. Noted subset: CD45RA+ positively selected. The TCR comes from a man younger than 45 in good health. The CDR3 DNA sequence: TGTGCCAGCAGCCTTACAGGGGCCACTAATGAAAAACTGTTTTTT. This gives the protein CASSLTGATNEKLFF.